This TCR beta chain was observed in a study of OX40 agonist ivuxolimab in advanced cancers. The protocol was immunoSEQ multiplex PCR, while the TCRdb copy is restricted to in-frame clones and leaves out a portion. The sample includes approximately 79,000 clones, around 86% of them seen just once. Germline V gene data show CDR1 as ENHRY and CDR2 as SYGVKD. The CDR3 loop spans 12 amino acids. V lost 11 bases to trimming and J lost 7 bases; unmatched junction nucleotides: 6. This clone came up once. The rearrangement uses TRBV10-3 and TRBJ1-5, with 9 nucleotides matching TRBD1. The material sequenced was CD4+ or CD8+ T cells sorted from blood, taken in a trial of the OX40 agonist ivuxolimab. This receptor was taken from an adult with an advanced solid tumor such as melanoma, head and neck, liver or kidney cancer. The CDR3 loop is CAEDRGWQPQHF. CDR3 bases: TGTGCCGAGGACAGGGGTTGGCAGCCCCAGCATTTT.